The present T cell receptor (beta chain) was sequenced within a study of blood T cells in healthy people across ages. Details on this clonotype: As yet, its antigen is unknown.

The authors ran a second PCR of about 6 to 12 cycles using a sample-barcoded 5' primer and a J-beta primer mix. Every sample gave at least 3 million paired-end reads containing CDR3. Using its own MiXCR run on the 5' RACE reads, TCRdb lists one record per CDR3 protein. The table lists 1.2 million to 1.5 million distinct CDR3 sequences, 59% of them singletons. No fewer than 7 million PBMCs went into each sample. Study conclusions and caveats: The donors' CMV status was not determined, possibly confounding changes in expanded clonotypes. There were more naive CD4+ cells and higher diversity in long-lived donors than in aged donors.

The sequencing sample was made of blood. The receptor comes from a man aged 18 to 30 in good health.

The CDR3 coding sequence is TGTGCCATCAGTACCCTGCCCCCGGGACAGGGGGACGGCTACACCTTC. Its protein is CAISTLPPGQGDGYTF. The chain links TRBV10-3 to TRBJ1-2; 11 nucleotides line up with TRBD1. Germline V CDR1 and CDR2: ENHRY, SYGVKD. After removal of 5 bases from V and 8 bases from J, the junction contained 13 bases not matched to a gene. This CDR3 is built from 16 residues.